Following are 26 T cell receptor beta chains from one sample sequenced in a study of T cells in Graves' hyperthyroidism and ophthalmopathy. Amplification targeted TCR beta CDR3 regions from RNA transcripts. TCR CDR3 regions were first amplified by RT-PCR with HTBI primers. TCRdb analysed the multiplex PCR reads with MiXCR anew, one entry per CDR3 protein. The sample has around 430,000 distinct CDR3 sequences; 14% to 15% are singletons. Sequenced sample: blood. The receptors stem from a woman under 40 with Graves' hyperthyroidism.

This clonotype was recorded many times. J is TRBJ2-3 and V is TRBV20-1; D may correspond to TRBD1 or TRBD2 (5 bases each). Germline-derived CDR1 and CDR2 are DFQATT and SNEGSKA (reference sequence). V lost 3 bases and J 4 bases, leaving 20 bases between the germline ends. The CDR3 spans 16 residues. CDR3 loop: CSARDNVGPSPDTQYF. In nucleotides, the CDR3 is TGCAGTGCTAGGGACAACGTAGGGCCTAGCCCAGATACGCAGTATTTT.

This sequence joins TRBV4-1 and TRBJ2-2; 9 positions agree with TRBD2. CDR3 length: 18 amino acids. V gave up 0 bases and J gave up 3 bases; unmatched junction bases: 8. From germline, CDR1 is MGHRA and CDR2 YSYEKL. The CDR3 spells CASSQEHLTSGYTGELFF. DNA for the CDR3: TGCGCCAGCAGCCAAGAACATCTGACTAGCGGATACACCGGGGAGCTGTTTTTT.

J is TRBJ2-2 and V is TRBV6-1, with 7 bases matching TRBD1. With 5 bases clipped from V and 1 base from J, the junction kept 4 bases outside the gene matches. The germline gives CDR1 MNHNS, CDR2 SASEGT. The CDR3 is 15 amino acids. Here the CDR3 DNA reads TGTGCCAGCAGTCAGGACAGGTGGAACACCGGGGAGCTGTTTTTT. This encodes CASSQDRWNTGELFF.

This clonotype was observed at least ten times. The CDR3 nucleotides are TGTGCTAGTGGTTTGTCCCCAGATACGCAGTATTTT. Amino acids: CASGLSPDTQYF. The rearrangement joins TRBV14 to TRBJ2-3, with D unresolved. The CDR3 covers 12 residues. Germline CDR1 is SGHDN and CDR2 is FVKESK. Using reference TRBV14 and TRBJ2-3 for the parts outside the CDR3, the full variable domain is EAGVTQFPSHSVIEKGQTVTLRCDPISGHDNLYWYRRVMGKEIKFLLHFVKESKQDESGMPNNRFLAERTGGTYSTLKVQPAELEDSGVYFCASGLSPDTQYFGPGTRLTVL.

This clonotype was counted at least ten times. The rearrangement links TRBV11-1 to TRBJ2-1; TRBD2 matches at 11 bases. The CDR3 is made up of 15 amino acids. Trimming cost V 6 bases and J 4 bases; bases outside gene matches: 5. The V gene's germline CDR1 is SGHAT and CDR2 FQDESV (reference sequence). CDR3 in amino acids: CASRLASGRYNEQFF. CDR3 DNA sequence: TGTGCCAGCAGGTTGGCTAGCGGGAGGTACAATGAGCAGTTCTTC.

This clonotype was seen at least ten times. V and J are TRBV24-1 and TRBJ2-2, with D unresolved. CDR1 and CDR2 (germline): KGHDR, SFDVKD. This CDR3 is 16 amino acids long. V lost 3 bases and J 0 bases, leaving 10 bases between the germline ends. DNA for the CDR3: TGTGCCACCAGTGATGAGAGCATACCGAACACCGGGGAGCTGTTTTTT. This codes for CATSDESIPNTGELFF.

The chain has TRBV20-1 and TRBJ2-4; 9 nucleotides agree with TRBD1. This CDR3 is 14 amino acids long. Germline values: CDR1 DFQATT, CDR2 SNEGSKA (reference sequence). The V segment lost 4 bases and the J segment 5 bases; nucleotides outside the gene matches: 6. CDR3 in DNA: TGCAGTGCTACTACCTGGACAGGGGAAAACATTCAGTACTTC. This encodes CSATTWTGENIQYF.

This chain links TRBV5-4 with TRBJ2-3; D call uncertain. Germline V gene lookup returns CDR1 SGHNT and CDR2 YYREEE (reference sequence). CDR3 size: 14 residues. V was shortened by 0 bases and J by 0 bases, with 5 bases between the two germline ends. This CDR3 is CASSLDTSTDTQYF. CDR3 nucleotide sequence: TGTGCCAGCAGCTTGGACACTAGCACAGATACGCAGTATTTT.

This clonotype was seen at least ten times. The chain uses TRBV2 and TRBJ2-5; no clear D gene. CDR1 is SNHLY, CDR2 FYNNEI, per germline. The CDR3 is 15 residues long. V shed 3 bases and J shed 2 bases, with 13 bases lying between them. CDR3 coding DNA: TGTGCCAGCAGTGACTGGACGGTGGGGCAAGAGACCCAGTACTTC. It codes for CASSDWTVGQETQYF.

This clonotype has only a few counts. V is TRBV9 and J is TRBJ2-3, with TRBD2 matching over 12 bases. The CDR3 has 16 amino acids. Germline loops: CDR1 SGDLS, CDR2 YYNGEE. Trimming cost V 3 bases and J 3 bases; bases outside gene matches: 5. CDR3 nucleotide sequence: TGTGCCAGCAGCGCGCCTAGCGGGAGGGCGACAGATACGCAGTATTTT. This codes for CASSAPSGRATDTQYF.

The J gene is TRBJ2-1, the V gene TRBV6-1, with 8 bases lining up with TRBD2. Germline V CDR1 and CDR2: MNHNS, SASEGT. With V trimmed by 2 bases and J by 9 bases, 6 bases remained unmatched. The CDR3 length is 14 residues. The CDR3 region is CASSEREGRGEQFF. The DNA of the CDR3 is TGTGCCAGCAGTGAACGGGAGGGCCGGGGTGAGCAGTTCTTC.

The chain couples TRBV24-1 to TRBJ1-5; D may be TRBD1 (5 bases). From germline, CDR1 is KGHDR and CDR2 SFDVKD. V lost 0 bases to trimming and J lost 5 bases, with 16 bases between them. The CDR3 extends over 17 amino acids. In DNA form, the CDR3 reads TGTGCCACCAGTGATTTGCTACCGACCTCGGGGGATCAGCCCCAGCATTTT. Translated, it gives CATSDLLPTSGDQPQHF.

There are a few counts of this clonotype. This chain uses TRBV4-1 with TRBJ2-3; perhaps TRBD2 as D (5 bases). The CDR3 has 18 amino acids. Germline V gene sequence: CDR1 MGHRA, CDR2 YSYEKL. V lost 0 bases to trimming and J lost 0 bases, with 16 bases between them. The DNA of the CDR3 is TGCGCCAGCAGCCAAGAATGGAGGAGTAGGGTTAGCACAGATACGCAGTATTTT. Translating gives CASSQEWRSRVSTDTQYF.

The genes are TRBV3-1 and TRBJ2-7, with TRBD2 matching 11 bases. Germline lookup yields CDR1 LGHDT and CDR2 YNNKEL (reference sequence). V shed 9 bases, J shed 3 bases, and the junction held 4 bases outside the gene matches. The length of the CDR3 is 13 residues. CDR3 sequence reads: CASGTSGFYEQYF. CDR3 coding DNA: TGTGCCAGTGGGACTAGCGGTTTCTACGAGCAGTACTTC.

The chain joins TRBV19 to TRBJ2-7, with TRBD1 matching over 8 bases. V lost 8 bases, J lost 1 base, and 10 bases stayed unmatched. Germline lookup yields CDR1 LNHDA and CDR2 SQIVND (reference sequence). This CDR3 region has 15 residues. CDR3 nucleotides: TGTGCCAGTGCCGACAGGGGCGTTCCGTCCTACGAGCAGTACTTC. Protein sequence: CASADRGVPSYEQYF.

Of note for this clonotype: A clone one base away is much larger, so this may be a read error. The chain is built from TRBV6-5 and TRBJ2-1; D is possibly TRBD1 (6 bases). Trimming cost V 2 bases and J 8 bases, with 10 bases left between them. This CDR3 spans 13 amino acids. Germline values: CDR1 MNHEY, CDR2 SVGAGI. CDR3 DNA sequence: TGTGCCAGCAGTTACGGGACAATCGATGAGCAGTTCTTC. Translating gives CASSYGTIDEQFF.

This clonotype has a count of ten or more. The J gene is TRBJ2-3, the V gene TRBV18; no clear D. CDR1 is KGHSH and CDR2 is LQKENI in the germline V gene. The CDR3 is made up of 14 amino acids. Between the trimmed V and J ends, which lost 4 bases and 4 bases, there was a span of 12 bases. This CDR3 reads CASSRQAGADTQYF. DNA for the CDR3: TGTGCCAGCTCACGTCAGGCAGGAGCAGATACGCAGTATTTT.

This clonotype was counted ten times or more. The CDR3 nucleotides read TGCGCCAGCAGCTTCAGTGGGAGTTCTCGCGGCACCGGGGAGCTGTTTTTT. Protein product: CASSFSGSSRGTGELFF. This rearrangement joins TRBV5-1 to TRBJ2-2, with a weak D call TRBD2 (5 bases). Trimming left V 2 bases short and J 4 bases short, with 18 bases between. CDR3 length: 17 residues. Germline V lookup: CDR1 SGHRS, CDR2 YFSETQ.

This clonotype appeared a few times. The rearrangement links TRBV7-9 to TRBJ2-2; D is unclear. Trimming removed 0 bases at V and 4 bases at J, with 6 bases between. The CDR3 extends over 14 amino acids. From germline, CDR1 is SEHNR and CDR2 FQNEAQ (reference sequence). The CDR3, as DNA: TGTGCCAGCAGCTTAGCCGACGGCACCGGGGAGCTGTTTTTT. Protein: CASSLADGTGELFF.

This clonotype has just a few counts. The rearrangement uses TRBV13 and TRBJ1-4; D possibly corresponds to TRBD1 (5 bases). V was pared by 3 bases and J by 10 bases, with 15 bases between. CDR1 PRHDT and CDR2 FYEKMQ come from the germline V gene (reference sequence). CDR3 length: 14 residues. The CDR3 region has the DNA TGTGCCAGCAGCTTTAGCATTCAGGGAGGAAAACTGTTTTTT. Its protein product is CASSFSIQGGKLFF.

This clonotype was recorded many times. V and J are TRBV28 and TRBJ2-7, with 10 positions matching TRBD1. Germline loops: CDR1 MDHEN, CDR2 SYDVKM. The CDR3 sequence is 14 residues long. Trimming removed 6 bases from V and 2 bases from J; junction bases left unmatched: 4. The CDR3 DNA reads TGTGCCAGCAGGAGACAGGGGGCGACCTACGAGCAGTACTTC. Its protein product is CASRRQGATYEQYF.

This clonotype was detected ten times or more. CDR3 region: CASSQDLGRVGYNEQFF. The DNA of the CDR3 is TGTGCCAGCAGCCAAGATCTTGGCAGGGTGGGGTACAATGAGCAGTTCTTC. The rearrangement links TRBV3-1 to TRBJ2-1; D might be TRBD1 (5 bases). Germline CDR1 reads LGHDT; CDR2 reads YNNKEL (reference sequence). The CDR3 runs 17 residues. V lost 0 bases and J lost 4, with 16 bases in between.

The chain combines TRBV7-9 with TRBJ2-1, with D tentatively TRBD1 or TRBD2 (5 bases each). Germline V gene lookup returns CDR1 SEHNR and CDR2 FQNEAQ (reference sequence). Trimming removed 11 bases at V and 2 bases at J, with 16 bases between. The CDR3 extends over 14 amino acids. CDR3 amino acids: CALSGGTPYNEQFF. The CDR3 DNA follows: TGTGCCTTGTCTGGGGGAACCCCCTACAATGAGCAGTTCTTC.

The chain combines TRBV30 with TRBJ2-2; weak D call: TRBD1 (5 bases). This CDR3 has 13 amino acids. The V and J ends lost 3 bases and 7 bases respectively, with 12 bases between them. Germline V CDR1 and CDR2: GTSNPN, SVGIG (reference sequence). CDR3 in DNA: TGTGCCTGGAGCCCGTGGGGCCACGGGGAGCTGTTTTTT. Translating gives CAWSPWGHGELFF. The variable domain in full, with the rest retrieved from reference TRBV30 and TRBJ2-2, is SQTIHQWPATLVQPVGSPLSLECTVEGTSNPNLYWYRQAAGRGLQLLFYSVGIGQISSEVPQNLSASRPQDRQFILSSKKLLLSDSGFYLCAWSPWGHGELFFGEGSRLTVL.

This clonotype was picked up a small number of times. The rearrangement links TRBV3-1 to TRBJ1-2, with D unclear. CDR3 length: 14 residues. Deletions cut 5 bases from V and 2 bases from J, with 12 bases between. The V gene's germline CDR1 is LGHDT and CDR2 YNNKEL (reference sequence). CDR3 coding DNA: TGTGCCAGCAGCGGCCCCGAGGCGAACTATGGCTACACCTTC. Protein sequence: CASSGPEANYGYTF.

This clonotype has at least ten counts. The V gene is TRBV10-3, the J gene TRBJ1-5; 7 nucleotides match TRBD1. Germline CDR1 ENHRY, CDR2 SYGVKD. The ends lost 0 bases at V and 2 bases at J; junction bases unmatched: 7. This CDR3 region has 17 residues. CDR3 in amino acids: CAISESAGGNGNQPQHF. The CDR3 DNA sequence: TGTGCCATCAGTGAGTCGGCAGGGGGTAACGGCAATCAGCCCCAGCATTTT.